Below, 20 T cell receptor beta chains from the same sample are listed, as sequenced in a study of blood T cells in healthy people across ages. Combining a sample-barcoded 5' primer with a J-beta primer mix, a second PCR ran for roughly 7 to 11 cycles. TCRdb recomputed calls from the 5' RACE reads with MiXCR, one row per CDR3 protein. The table has 2 million or so distinct CDR3 sequences, less than 50% seen once. The sequencing input was blood. The receptors originated from a woman aged 40 to 50 in good health.

The chain is built from TRBV20-1 and TRBJ2-5, with 8 bases identical to TRBD1. This CDR3 has 12 residues. V lost 5 bases to trimming and J lost 5 bases; unmatched junction nucleotides: 4. Looked up from germline, CDR1 is DFQATT and CDR2 is SNEGSKA (reference sequence). The CDR3 spells CSAGQGYETQYF. CDR3 nucleotide sequence: TGCAGTGCTGGACAGGGCTATGAGACCCAGTACTTC.

The chain combines TRBV6-5 with TRBJ2-5; perhaps TRBD2 as D (5 bases). Looked up from germline, CDR1 is MNHEY and CDR2 is SVGAGI. The CDR3 runs 13 residues. V was clipped by 0 bases and J by 11 bases, with 13 bases between them. The CDR3 loop reads CASSYSPYGEQYF. CDR3 DNA: TGTGCCAGCAGTTACTCGCCCTACGGGGAGCAGTACTTC.

The chain joins TRBV12-3 or TRBV12-4 to TRBJ2-7; TRBD1 matches 8 bases. This CDR3 has 13 residues. V shed 3 bases, J shed 11 bases, and the junction held 9 bases outside the gene matches. The CDR3, as DNA: TGTGCCAGCAGTTTGCAGGCAGGGGGCGTCGAGTACTTC. It translates to CASSLQAGGVEYF.

The chain couples TRBV28 to TRBJ2-7; D could derive from TRBD1 or TRBD2 (7 bases each). Trimming left V 5 bases short and J 2 bases short, with 16 bases between. Germline CDR1 MDHEN, CDR2 SYDVKM. The CDR3 runs to 15 residues. The CDR3 loop is CASSGGDSKTYEQYF. The CDR3 DNA reads as TGTGCCAGCAGTGGGGGGGACAGCAAAACCTACGAGCAGTACTTC.

V usage is TRBV7-2 and J usage is TRBJ1-2; tentatively, D is TRBD1 (5 bases). The V gene's germline CDR1 is SGHTA and CDR2 FQGNSA. Trimming left V 1 base short and J 4 bases short, with 16 bases between. This CDR3 region has 16 residues. The CDR3 reads CASSLVAPPGFYGYTF. The CDR3, as DNA: TGTGCCAGCAGCTTAGTCGCCCCGCCAGGGTTCTATGGCTACACCTTC.

This clonotype has at least ten counts. The V and J genes are TRBV7-2 and TRBJ2-5, with 11 bases fitting TRBD2. The CDR3 has 15 amino acids. Trimming cost V 3 bases and J 2 bases; bases outside gene matches: 2. Germline assignment: CDR1 SGHTA and CDR2 FQGNSA. CDR3: CASSFSGGGQETQYF. The CDR3 DNA sequence: TGTGCCAGCAGCTTTAGCGGGGGGGGACAAGAGACCCAGTACTTC.

This clonotype was found a few times. V gene TRBV7-3 combines with J gene TRBJ2-5, with 10 bases lining up with TRBD1. The germline CDR1 and CDR2 sequences are SGHTA and FQGTGA. The CDR3 loop spans 16 amino acids. Germline trimming cut 5 bases from V and 1 base from J; bases unmatched to any gene: 7. The CDR3 reads CASSPWGQGIQETQYF. CDR3 DNA sequence: TGTGCCAGCAGCCCGTGGGGACAGGGGATCCAAGAGACCCAGTACTTC.

The chain couples TRBV28 to TRBJ2-4; D could derive from TRBD1 or TRBD2 (6 bases each). The V gene's germline CDR1 is MDHEN and CDR2 SYDVKM. The CDR3 totals 13 residues. Trimming removed 5 bases from V and 3 bases from J, with 8 bases in between. The CDR3 DNA reads as TGTGCCAGCAGTAGGGGGGACAAAAACATTCAGTACTTC. It is translated as CASSRGDKNIQYF.

This clonotype occurred a few times. The chain carries TRBV7-2 and TRBJ2-1, with D maybe TRBD2 (5 bases). V dropped 6 bases and J dropped 6 bases, with 12 bases sitting between them. The CDR3 runs to 13 residues. Germline-derived CDR1 and CDR2 are SGHTA and FQGNSA. Written as DNA, the CDR3 is TGTGCCAGCAGGGAGAGGGCCGGCAATGAGCAGTTCTTC. It is translated as CASRERAGNEQFF.

The V gene is TRBV9, the J gene TRBJ2-1; 14 bases match TRBD2. The CDR3 has 17 residues. Losses at the gene ends were 3 bases for V and 3 bases for J; bases not matched to a gene: 5. Per germline, CDR1 SGDLS and CDR2 YYNGEE. The CDR3 DNA reads TGTGCCAGCAGCGCCAGACTAGCGGGGGGGCGCTACAATGAGCAGTTCTTC. Protein: CASSARLAGGRYNEQFF.

This clonotype was seen a few times. The chain combines TRBV20-1 with TRBJ1-2; unclear D gene. V was shortened by 7 bases and J by 6 bases, with 6 bases between the two germline ends. Germline V gene lookup returns CDR1 DFQATT and CDR2 SNEGSKA (reference sequence). The CDR3 contains 9 residues. The CDR3 reads CSVMNGYTF. The CDR3 DNA reads as TGCAGTGTCATGAATGGCTACACCTTC.

For this clonotype: The germline gene is not matched at one end of the junction; a read error may be the cause. The rearrangement uses TRBV7-9 and TRBJ2-1, with D unresolved. The V gene's germline CDR1 is SEHNR and CDR2 FQNEAQ (reference sequence). CDR3 size: 17 residues. CDR3 nucleotide sequence: TGTGCCAGCAGCTTAGCGCACACACCGAGCTCCTACAGTGAGCAGTTCTTC. Amino acids: CASSLAHTPSSYSEQFF.

V is TRBV4-1 and J is TRBJ1-6, with 7 bases that match TRBD1. Germline values: CDR1 MGHRA, CDR2 YSYEKL. This CDR3 has 16 residues. V dropped 7 bases and J dropped 4; count of bases not matched to a gene: 10. In DNA form, the CDR3 reads TGCGCCAGCACCTCTACGTCGGGACAGTATAATTCACCCCTCCACTTT. The encoded protein is CASTSTSGQYNSPLHF.

The chain has TRBV28 and TRBJ1-5; tentatively, D is TRBD1 (5 bases). Germline assignment: CDR1 MDHEN and CDR2 SYDVKM. This CDR3 spans 15 amino acids. With 3 bases removed from V and 5 bases from J, the gap between germline ends came to 14 bases. CDR3: CASSFPGGAHQPQHF. The CDR3 DNA follows: TGTGCCAGCAGTTTCCCAGGAGGGGCGCATCAGCCCCAGCATTTT.

V and J are TRBV28 and TRBJ2-6; 7 bases map to TRBD1. Germline assignment: CDR1 MDHEN and CDR2 SYDVKM. The CDR3 is 18 amino acids. V was pared by 5 bases and J by 0 bases, with 10 bases of the junction left unmatched. The CDR3 region has the DNA TGTGCCAGCAGTGGGGAGACAGGGACCGACTCTGGGGCCAACGTCCTGACTTTC. The encoded protein is CASSGETGTDSGANVLTF.

The genes are TRBV6-2 or TRBV6-3 and TRBJ1-6; weak D call: TRBD1 (5 bases). The CDR3 consists of 16 residues. Germline V gene sequence: CDR1 MNHEY, CDR2 SVGEGT. V was cut by 2 bases and J by 5 bases, with 13 bases left in between. In DNA, the CDR3 is TGTGCCAGCAGTTACCTCTACAGGAAGCATAATTCACCCCTCCACTTT. Amino acids: CASSYLYRKHNSPLHF.

A few counts support this clonotype. The rearrangement joins TRBV9 to TRBJ2-5, with 14 bases identical to TRBD2. The CDR3 contains 17 residues. The trim removed 4 bases at V and 5 bases at J, leaving 10 bases unmatched. The V gene's germline CDR1 is SGDLS and CDR2 YYNGEE. The CDR3 DNA is TGTGCCAGCAGCCCTGGACTAGCGGGGGGCTCCAAGGAGACCCAGTACTTC. Translation: CASSPGLAGGSKETQYF.

This chain uses TRBV5-5 with TRBJ1-6; D is possibly TRBD1 (6 bases). From germline, CDR1 is SGHKS and CDR2 YYEKEE (reference sequence). Trimming removed 0 bases from V and 6 bases from J, with 10 bases in between. The CDR3 sequence is 15 residues long. The CDR3 spells CASSLDPGANSPLHF. The CDR3 bases are TGTGCCAGCAGCTTGGATCCAGGGGCTAATTCACCCCTCCACTTT.

This chain connects TRBV20-1 to TRBJ2-5, with TRBD2 as a possible D gene (5 bases). This CDR3 comprises 13 residues. The germline gives CDR1 DFQATT, CDR2 SNEGSKA (reference sequence). V lost 6 bases to trimming and J lost 2 bases, with 13 bases between them. The CDR3 nucleotides read TGCAGTGCGCCCGGGATAGGGCAAGAGACCCAGTACTTC. Residues: CSAPGIGQETQYF.

The V and J genes are TRBV7-3 and TRBJ1-6; D is ambiguous. Germline V lookup: CDR1 SGHTA, CDR2 FQGTGA. The CDR3 is 13 amino acids. The ends were cut back, 5 bases at V and 10 bases at J, with 12 bases in the middle. The CDR3 DNA is TGTGCCAGCAGCCAGTCGAGAGTGTCACCCCTCCACTTT. It specifies CASSQSRVSPLHF.